This T cell receptor (beta chain) was identified in a study of cytomegalovirus exposure and HLA in healthy donors (dated by TCRdb to the late 2010s). Background for the entire study: In an earlier analysis of roughly 590 of the donors, 276 Gb of sequence data and some 120 million unique TCR beta sequences from about 179 million T cells were reported. The later analysis used no new phenotypic data to find candidate immune exposures, relying instead on TCR beta sequences and their occurrence across donors. Donor age, sex, ethnicity and CMV serostatus were collected together with the repertoire data. HLA typing covered class I and class II loci at four-digit resolution. An earlier analysis of some 500 of the donors used high-throughput TCR beta sequencing to judge whether each TCR beta V gene segment behaved as functional or pseudogenic. Besides the first cohort of about 730 subjects, a separate validation cohort made up of 120 different subjects was used. Using immunosequencing, the study profiled T cell repertoires from 550 to 750 subjects and related those repertoires to cytomegalovirus serostatus. The study was designed to test whether signatures of past pathogen exposure could be identified by cataloging public T cell receptors. Several DR-DQ haplotypes were treated as single units for association and clustering because of strong linkage in the cohort. Every repertoire in the discovery cohort had been generated on one and the same sequencing platform. Across some 400 genotyped donors of the cohort, an average of about 240,000 unique TCR beta nucleotide sequences per donor were sequenced, and approximately 17% of those sequences were non-productive. The number of typed donors differed by locus: about 620-640 for A, B, C, DRB1 and DQB1; some 500 for DQA1; fewer than 610 for DPA1; and 400 to 480 for DPB1. Of the 398 genotyped donors, over 65% fell in the genetic ancestry cluster associated with self-reported Caucasian donors. An early release that covered some 630 HLA-typed donors contained about 300 gigabases of sequencing data and some 87 million unique TCR sequences. A later genetic analysis took genome-wide SNP genotypes for about 55% of the roughly 670 donors and used that subset as a discovery cohort. In a later analysis, previously published TCR beta repertoires from 550 to 750 donors were re-analyzed and high-resolution HLA genotyping was added so that TCR occurrence patterns could be studied. To predict cytomegalovirus infection status, the study combined high-throughput TCR immunosequencing, statistical association of individual TCRs with disease status, and machine learning.

The CDR3 measures 15 amino acids from cysteine to phenylalanine. Of all the DNA, just the CDR3 is kept, 45 bases in frame from base 1. Relative to germline, V is missing 4 bases and J is missing 6 bases, with 11 bases of the junction outside any gene match. CDR1 is given as SGHTS and CDR2 as YDEGEE, both from the germline V gene. The library was made by the immunoSEQ multiplex PCR assay. For the multiplex PCR, a mixture combining 60 forward primers for TCR Vbeta segments and 13 reverse primers for TCR Jbeta segments was used. A multiplex PCR assay on genomic DNA amplified the CDR3 region of rearranged TCR beta genes. The Illumina HiSeq System was used to sequence the amplified TCR beta libraries as 87-base-pair reads. The source study handled its data this way. In a later analysis, some 80 million unique TCR beta chains were counted across the 500 to 850 repertoires, and roughly 11 million of these chains were shared by at least two donors. Raw reads were error-corrected and collapsed into unique sequences with a nearest-neighbor algorithm that merged closely related sequences to remove PCR and sequencing errors. Alignment of CDR3 sequences to IMGT reference sequences was used to assign V, D and J gene segments. For a sequence to be retained, at least a six-nucleotide match to both a V gene segment and a J gene segment was required. Rearrangements were called productive when the CDR3 lacked stop codons and stayed in frame with V and J; all others were non-productive. Following IMGT convention, CDR3 was defined as the stretch from the second conserved V-encoded cysteine up to the conserved J-encoded phenylalanine. In an earlier analysis of around 570 of the donors, sequences lacking an unambiguous match to a single V gene segment were excluded. An earlier analysis of a few hundred of the donors classified V segments as functional when productive rearrangements were above 56.7% and as segregating when the standard deviation between donors was above 5%. A statistical classification framework was built to diagnose cytomegalovirus status from the catalog of TCR beta chain sequences. In a later analysis, V and J genes were assigned by comparing TCR nucleotide sequences against IMGT/GENE-DB human TR gene sequences. The TCRdist pipeline was used in a later analysis to assign CDR3 sequences and most-parsimonious VDJ recombination scenarios. A later analysis defined each TCR beta chain by its CDR3 amino acid sequence plus V-gene family, and excluded reads lacking a unique V-gene family. A later analysis removed over 500 highly shared, low-generation-probability nucleotide sequences to deal with suspected cross-contamination and a sequencing artifact. A later analysis calculated a clonal expansion index for each public chain from normalized within-repertoire ranks of inferred template counts. A later analysis computed generation probabilities with a VDJ recombination model fitted to out-of-frame rearrangements, and checked the results against IGoR. A later analysis scored TCR-TCR, TCR-HLA and TCR-CMV co-occurrence with hypergeometric tests, applying a repertoire-size bias correction to TCR pairs. False discovery rates were estimated in a later analysis by permuting HLA or CMV assignments 20 times. In a later analysis, co-occurring TCRs were grouped using DBSCAN, and TCRdist sequence similarity was added for clustering within HLA-allele-positive subsets. Repertoires with fewer than 30,000 or more than 120,000 public chains, plus five repertoires with anomalous nucleotide sharing, were excluded from co-occurrence clustering. In TCRdb, the immuneACCESS table is reduced to in-frame sequences with V and J assigned. These tables do not hold every clone; where another copy was compared, an unresolved V gene accounts for under half, and the others remain unexplained. V and J calls and clone size follow that table, whereas D and trimming were derived from the DNA. The sample data list roughly 140,000 clones, and roughly 79% of these were observed just once. Clones ranked in the top ten supply 0.5% to 0.85% of the sample.

Study-wide findings and limitations: Most TCR sequences were seen in very few donors, while some public TCRs were found in many individuals. It was suggested by the authors that the approach could potentially be generalized to other disease states and immunological phenotypes. In a later analysis, several top co-occurrence clusters were reported to appear linked to parvovirus B19, influenza, CMV and Epstein-Barr virus. A cluster of highly shared sequence variants was judged likely to represent a technical artifact of the sequencing pipeline. Over 15 rarely observed V segments, including chromosome 9 orphons, were excluded from the earlier analysis of several hundred of the donors because counts were too low. Most CMV-associated TCR beta chains appeared to be HLA-restricted in a later analysis, and the HLA associations seemed to be driven largely by CMV exposure. Because HLA typing was unavailable for some donors at each locus, only the typed subset was used in association tests. According to a later genetic analysis, donors in an Asian-associated ancestry cluster had fewer N-insertions in productive TCRs than the approximately 670-donor mean. In both the original and validation cohorts, the classifier was reported to diagnose cytomegalovirus status with high specificity and sensitivity. Sequencing depth was assumed to be roughly uniform across donors in the presence/absence analyses, though that assumption may not hold. A later analysis found that HLA-associated TCR beta chains were more clonally expanded and had lower generation probabilities than equally common non-associated chains. A few of the identified cytomegalovirus-associated TCR beta chains were confirmed in vitro to be specific for cytomegalovirus antigens. A later analysis associated 15,000 to 20,000 TCR beta sequences with specific HLA alleles at a false discovery rate of 0.05. Linkage disequilibrium might explain the correlated functional status among segregating V segments, but an unknown experimental factor could not be excluded. When HLA alleles, especially DR and DQ, strongly co-occurred, attributing TCR associations to individual alleles was difficult. An association between a missense DCLRE1C variant and V-gene and J-gene trimming of TCR beta chains was found in a later genetic analysis and replicated in an independent cohort. Some IMGT-functional V segments, including TRBV6-2 and TRBV6-3, could not be told apart with the 87-base-pair reads, so those segments were excluded. A further reported finding was that TCR beta sequences accurately predicted the HLA-A and HLA-B alleles for most subjects in the first cohort. Immune exposure information for the cohort was limited to CMV serostatus. In a later analysis, the rate of TCR association differed among HLA loci, with DRB1 alleles having the most associated TCRs and HLA-C alleles having the fewest. In this cohort, only TCR beta chains were sequenced, and detectable features were limited by the absence of alpha or paired-chain data. In the study, approximately 150 TCR beta chains were listed as associated with cytomegalovirus. An earlier analysis of approximately 500 of the donors showed that most TCR beta V segments appeared in productive rearrangements either about 87% or about 30% of the time, which broadly matched IMGT annotations.

The cohort was made up of 666 healthy bone marrow donors. All cohort members were sampled while nominally healthy, although unrecorded immune exposures were likely present. The donor tested CMV seronegative and was one of the 352 seronegative cohort members. Every donor gave a peripheral blood sample, and the peripheral blood mononuclear cells from that sample were used for TCR beta sequencing. The Qiagen DNeasy Blood Extraction Kit was used to extract genomic DNA from the blood cell samples. The sample holds a few counts of this clone. There is no known antigen for this receptor. Base qualities are not provided; no much larger clone lies one nucleotide away.

Sequencing input: PBMCs. This receptor chain uses TRBV5-8 and TRBJ2-7; 9 of the junction bases match TRBD2. This receptor was taken from a male donor in good health and CMV-seronegative. The CDR3 region: CASSLRTSARSEQYF. The DNA sequence is given as TGTGCCAGCAGCCTAAGGACTAGCGCCCGCAGCGAGCAGTACTTC.